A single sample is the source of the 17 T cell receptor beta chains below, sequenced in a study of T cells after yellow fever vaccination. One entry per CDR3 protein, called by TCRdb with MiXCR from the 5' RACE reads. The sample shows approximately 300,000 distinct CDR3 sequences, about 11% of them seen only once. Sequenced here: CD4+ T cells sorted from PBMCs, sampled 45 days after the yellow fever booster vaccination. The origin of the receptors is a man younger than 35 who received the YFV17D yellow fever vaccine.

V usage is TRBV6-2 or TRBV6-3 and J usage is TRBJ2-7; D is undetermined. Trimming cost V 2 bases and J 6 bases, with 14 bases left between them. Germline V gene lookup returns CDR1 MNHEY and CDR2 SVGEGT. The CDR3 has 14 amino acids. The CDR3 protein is CASSYTLGISEQYF. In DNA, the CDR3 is TGTGCCAGCAGTTACACCCTGGGGATAAGCGAGCAGTACTTC.

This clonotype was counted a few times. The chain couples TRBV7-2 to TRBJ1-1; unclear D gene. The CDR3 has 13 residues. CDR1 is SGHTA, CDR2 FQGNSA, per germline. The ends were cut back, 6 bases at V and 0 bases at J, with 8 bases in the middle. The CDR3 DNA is TGTGCCAGCAGAGAACACCTGAACACTGAAGCTTTCTTT. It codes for CASREHLNTEAFF.

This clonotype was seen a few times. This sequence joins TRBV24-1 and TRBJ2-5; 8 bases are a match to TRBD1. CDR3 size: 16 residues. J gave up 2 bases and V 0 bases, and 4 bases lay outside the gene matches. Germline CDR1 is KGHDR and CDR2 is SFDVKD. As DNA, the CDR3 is TGTGCCACCAGTGATTTGCCAGGGGGCACACAAGAGACCCAGTACTTC. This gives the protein CATSDLPGGTQETQYF.

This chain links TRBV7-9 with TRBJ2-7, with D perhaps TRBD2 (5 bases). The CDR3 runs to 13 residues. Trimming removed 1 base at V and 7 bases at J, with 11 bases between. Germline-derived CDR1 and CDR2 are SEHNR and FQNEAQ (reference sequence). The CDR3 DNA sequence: TGTGCCAGCAGCTTAGAGGCGGGCGGGGAGCAGTACTTC. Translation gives CASSLEAGGEQYF.

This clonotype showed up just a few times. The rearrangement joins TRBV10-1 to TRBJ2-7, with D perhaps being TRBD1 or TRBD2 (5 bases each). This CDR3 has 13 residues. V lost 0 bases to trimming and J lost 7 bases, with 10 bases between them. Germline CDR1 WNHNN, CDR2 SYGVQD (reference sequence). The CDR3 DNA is TGCGCCAGCAGTGAGTCGATTGGGACGGAGCAGTACTTC. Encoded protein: CASSESIGTEQYF.

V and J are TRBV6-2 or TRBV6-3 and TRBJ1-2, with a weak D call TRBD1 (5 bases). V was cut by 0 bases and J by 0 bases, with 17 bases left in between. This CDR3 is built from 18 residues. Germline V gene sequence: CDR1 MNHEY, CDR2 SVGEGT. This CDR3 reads CASSYSDGHAESNYGYTF. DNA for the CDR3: TGTGCCAGCAGTTACTCGGACGGACACGCAGAATCTAACTATGGCTACACCTTC.

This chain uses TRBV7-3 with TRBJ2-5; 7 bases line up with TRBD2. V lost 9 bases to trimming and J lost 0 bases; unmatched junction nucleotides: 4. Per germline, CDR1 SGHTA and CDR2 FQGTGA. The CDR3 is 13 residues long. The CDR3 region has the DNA TGTGCCAGTGGTGCGGGGGACCAAGAGACCCAGTACTTC. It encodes CASGAGDQETQYF.

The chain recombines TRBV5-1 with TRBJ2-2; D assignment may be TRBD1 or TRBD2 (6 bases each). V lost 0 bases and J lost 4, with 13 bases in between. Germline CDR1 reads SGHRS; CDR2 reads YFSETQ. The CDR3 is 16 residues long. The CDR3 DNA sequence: TGCGCCAGCAGCTTGGCCCCACAGGGAGGCACCGGGGAGCTGTTTTTT. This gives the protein CASSLAPQGGTGELFF.

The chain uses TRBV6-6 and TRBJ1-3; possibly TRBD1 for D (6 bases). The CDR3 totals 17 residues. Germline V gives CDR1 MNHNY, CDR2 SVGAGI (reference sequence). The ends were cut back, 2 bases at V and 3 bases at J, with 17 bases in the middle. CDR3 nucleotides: TGTGCCAGCAGTTACGATCCGCCGGGGGCAGGTGGAAACACCATATATTTT. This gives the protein CASSYDPPGAGGNTIYF.

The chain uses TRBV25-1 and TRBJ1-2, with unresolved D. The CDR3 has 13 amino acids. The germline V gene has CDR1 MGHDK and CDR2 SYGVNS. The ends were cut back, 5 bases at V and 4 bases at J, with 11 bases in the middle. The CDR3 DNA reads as TGTGCCAGCAGTATTGTAGGTCCCTATGGCTACACCTTC. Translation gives CASSIVGPYGYTF.

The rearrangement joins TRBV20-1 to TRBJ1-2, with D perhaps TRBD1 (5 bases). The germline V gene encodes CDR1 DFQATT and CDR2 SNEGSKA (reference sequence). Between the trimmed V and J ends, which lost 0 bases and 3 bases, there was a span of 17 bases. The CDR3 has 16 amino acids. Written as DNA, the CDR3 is TGCAGTGCTAGAGATTTGGGGCAGGGAGGTTACTATGGCTACACCTTC. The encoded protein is CSARDLGQGGYYGYTF.

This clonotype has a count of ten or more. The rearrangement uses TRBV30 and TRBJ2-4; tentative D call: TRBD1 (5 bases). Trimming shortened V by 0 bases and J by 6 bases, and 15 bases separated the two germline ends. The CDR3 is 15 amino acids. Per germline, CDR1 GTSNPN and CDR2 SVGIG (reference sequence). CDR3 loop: CAWSVSGAQVNIQYF. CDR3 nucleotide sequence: TGTGCCTGGAGTGTATCTGGGGCGCAGGTAAACATTCAGTACTTC.

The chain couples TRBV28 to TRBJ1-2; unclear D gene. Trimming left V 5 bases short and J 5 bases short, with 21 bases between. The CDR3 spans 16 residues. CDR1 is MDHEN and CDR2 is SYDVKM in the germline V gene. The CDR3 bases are TGTGCCAGCAGTCCGCCTGGGGATTTGGTCGGATATGGCTACACCTTC. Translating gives CASSPPGDLVGYGYTF.

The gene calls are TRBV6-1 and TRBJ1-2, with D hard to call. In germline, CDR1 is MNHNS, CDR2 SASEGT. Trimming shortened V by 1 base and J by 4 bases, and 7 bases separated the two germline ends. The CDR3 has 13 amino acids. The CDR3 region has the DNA TGTGCCAGCAGTGAAGACGGGGTCTATGGCTACACCTTC. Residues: CASSEDGVYGYTF.

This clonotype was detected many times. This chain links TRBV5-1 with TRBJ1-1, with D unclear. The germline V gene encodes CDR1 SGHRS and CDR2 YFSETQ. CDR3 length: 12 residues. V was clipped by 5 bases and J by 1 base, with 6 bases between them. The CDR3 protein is CASRRKNTEAFF. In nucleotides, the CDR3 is TGCGCCAGCAGGCGGAAGAACACTGAAGCTTTCTTT. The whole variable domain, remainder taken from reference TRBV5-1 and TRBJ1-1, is KAGVTQTPRYLIKTRGQQVTLSCSPISGHRSVSWYQQTPGQGLQFLFEYFSETQRNKGNFPGRFSGRQFSNSRSEMNVSTLELGDSALYLCASRRKNTEAFFGQGTRLTVV.

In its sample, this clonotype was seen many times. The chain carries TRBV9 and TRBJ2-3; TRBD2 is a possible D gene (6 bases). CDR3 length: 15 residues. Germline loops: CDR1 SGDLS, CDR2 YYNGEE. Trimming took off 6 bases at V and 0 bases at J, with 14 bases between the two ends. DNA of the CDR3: TGTGCCAGCACCCGTCGGGGGTCTAGCACAGATACGCAGTATTTT. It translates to CASTRRGSSTDTQYF.

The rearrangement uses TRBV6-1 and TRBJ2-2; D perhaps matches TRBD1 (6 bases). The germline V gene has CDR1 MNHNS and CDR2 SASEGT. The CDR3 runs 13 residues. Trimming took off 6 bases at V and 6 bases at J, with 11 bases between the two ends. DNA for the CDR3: TGTGCCAGCAGAGCTACAGGGTCCGGGGAGCTGTTTTTT. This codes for CASRATGSGELFF.